The rows below give T cell receptor beta chains drawn from one sample of a study of blood T cell repertoires in COVID-19. TCRdb's copy holds only in-frame clones and misses some; the assay was immunoSEQ multiplex PCR. The sample has about 60,000 clones, just under 90% seen once. The sequenced material came from peripheral blood. The source of these receptors is a man in his 60s with acute or convalescent COVID-19. CDR3s include the opening cysteine and the closing phenylalanine or tryptophan. D genes are given only for firm matches. Clone size is stated in some rows and not others, as once, few, many or a class when expanded.

TRBJ2-7 - - TRBV6-5 CASSQIRGTEQYF TGTGCCAGCAGCCAGATCAGGGGAACCGAGCAGTACTTC
TRBJ2-7 - - TRBV14 CASSPKIANEQYF TGTGCCAGCAGCCCCAAGATAGCCAACGAGCAGTACTTC
TRBJ2-3 TRBD2 - TRBV5-1 CASSLQGTSGDTQYF TGCGCCAGCAGCCTGCAAGGGACTAGCGGAGATACGCAGTATTTT
TRBJ2-7 - - TRBV5-6 CASSLVGGNDYEQYF TGTGCCAGCAGCTTGGTCGGGGGAAACGACTACGAGCAGTACTTC
TRBJ2-1 - - TRBV18 CASSPGAAGDNEQFF TGTGCCAGCTCACCAGGGGCGGCAGGGGATAATGAGCAGTTCTTC
TRBJ1-4 TRBD1 once TRBV11-3 CASSRRGLEKLFF TGTGCCAGCAGCCGGAGGGGGCTTGAAAAACTGTTTTTT
TRBJ1-2 - - TRBV28 CASSYTNYGYTF TGTGCCAGCAGTTACACTAACTATGGCTACACCTTC
TRBJ2-5 TRBD1 - TRBV30 CAWGQATTQETQYF TGTGCCTGGGGACAGGCCACCACCCAAGAGACCCAGTACTTC
TRBJ2-2 TRBD1 - TRBV24-1 CATSDQTGWVGELFF TGTGCCACCAGTGATCAGACAGGGTGGGTCGGGGAGCTGTTTTTT
TRBJ2-7 TRBD2 - TRBV5-1 CASSWALAGVPYEQYF TGCGCCAGCAGCTGGGCCCTGGCGGGAGTCCCCTACGAGCAGTACTTC
TRBJ1-2 TRBD1 - TRBV5-6 CASSRQNRGRVKESGYTF TGTGCCAGCAGCCGACAGAACAGGGGGCGCGTAAAGGAAAGCGGCTACACCTTC
TRBJ2-3 - - TRBV18 CASSPRGGHGEAVTYF TGTGCCAGCTCACCACGGGGGGGGCACGGTGAGGCGGTGACGTATTTT
TRBJ1-2 - once TRBV14 CASSHFGENYGYTF TGTGCCAGCAGCCACTTCGGGGAAAACTATGGCTACACCTTC
TRBJ1-1 TRBD1 - TRBV11-3 CASSLTQGVTEAFF TGTGCCAGCAGCTTAACCCAGGGGGTCACTGAAGCTTTCTTT